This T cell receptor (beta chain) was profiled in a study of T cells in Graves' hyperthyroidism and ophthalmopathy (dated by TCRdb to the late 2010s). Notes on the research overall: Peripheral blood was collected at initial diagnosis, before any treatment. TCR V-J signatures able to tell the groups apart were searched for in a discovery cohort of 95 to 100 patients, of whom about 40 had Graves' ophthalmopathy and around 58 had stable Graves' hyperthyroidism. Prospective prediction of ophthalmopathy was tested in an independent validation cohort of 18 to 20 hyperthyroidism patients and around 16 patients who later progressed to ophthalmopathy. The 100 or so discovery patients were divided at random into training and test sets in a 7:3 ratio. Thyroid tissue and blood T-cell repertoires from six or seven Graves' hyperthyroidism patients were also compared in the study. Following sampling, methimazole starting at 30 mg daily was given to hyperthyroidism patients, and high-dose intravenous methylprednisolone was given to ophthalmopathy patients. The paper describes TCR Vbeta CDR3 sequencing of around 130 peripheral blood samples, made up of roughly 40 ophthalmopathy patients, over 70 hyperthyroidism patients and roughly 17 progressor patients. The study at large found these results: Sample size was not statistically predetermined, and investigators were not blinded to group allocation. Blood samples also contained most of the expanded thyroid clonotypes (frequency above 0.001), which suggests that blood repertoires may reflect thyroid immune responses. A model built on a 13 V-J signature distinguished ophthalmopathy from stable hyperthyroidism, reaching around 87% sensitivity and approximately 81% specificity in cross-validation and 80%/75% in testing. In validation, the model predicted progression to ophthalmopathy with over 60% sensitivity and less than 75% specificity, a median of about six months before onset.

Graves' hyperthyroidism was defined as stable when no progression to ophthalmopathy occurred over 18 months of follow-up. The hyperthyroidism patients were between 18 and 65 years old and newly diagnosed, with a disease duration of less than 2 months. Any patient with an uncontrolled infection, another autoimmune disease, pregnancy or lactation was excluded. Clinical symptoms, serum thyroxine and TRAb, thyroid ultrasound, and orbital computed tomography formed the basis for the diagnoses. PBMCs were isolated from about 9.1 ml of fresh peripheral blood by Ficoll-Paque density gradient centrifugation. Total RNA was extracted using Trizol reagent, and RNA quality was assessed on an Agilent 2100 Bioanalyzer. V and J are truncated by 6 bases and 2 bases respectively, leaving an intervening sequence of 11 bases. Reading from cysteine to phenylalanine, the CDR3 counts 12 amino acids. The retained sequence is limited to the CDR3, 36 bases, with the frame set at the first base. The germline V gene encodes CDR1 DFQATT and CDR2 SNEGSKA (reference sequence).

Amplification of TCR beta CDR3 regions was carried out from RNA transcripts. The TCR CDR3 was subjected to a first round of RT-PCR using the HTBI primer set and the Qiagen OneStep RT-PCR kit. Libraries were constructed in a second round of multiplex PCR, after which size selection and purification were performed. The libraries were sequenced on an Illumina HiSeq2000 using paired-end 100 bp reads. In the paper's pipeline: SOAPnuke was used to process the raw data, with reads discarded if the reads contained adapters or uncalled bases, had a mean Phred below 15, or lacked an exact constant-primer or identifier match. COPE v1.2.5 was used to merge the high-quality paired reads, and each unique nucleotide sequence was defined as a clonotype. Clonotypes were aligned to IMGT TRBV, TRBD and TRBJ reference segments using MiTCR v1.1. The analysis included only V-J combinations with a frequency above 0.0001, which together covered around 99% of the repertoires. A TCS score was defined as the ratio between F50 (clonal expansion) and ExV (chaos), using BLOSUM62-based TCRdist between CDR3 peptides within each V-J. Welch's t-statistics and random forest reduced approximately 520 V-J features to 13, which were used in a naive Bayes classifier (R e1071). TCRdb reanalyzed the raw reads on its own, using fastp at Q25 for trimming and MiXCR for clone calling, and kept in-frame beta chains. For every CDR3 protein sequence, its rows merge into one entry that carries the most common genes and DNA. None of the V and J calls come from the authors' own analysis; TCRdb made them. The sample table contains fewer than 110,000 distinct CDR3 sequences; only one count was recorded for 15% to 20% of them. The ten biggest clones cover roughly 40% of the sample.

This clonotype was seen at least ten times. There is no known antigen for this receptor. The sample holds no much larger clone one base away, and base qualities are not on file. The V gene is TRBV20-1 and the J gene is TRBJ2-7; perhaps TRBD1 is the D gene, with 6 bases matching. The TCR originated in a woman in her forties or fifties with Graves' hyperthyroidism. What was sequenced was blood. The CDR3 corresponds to CSAGQLTYEQYF. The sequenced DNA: TGCAGTGCCGGACAGTTGACCTACGAGCAGTACTTC.